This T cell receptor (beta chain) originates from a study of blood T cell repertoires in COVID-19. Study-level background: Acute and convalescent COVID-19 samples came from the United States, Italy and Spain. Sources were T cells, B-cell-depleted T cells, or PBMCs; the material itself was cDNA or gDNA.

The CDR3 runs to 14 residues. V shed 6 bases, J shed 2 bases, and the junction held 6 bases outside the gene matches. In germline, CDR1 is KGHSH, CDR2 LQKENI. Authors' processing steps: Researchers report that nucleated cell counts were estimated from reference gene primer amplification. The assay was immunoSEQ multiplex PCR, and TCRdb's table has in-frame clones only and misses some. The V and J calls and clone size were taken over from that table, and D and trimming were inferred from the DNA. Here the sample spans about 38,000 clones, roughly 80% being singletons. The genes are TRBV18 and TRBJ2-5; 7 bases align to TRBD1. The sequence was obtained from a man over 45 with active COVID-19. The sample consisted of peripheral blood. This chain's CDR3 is CASSGTDQQETQYF. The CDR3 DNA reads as TGTGCCAGCTCCGGGACAGACCAACAAGAGACCCAGTACTTC.